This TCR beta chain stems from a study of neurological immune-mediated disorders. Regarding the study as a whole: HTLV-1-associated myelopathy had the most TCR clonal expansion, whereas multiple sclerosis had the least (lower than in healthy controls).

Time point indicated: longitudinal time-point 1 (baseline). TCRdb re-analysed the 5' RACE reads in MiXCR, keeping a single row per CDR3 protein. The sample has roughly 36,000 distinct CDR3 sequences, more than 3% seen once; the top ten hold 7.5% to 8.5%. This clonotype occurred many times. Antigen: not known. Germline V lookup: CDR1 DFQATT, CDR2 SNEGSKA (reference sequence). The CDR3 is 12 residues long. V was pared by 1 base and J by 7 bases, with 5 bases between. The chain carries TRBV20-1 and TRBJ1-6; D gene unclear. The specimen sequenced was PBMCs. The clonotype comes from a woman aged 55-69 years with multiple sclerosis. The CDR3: CSARGENSPLHF. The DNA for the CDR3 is TGCAGTGCTAGAGGGGAGAATTCACCCCTCCACTTT.